This passage covers 28 T cell receptor beta chains from one sample sequenced in a study of shared clonotypes between healthy human individuals. Generated by immunoSEQ multiplex PCR, the TCRdb table keeps only in-frame clones and is missing some. The table records over 2 million clones, under 95% of them present only once. The sample consisted of naive CD4+ T cells from PBMCs. Documented subset: CD45RA+ positively selected. Every receptor here comes from a young man in good health. Some clones in this sample may be carry-over from other donors' samples.

The rearrangement joins TRBV10-3 to TRBJ2-1; D is ambiguous. This CDR3 spans 14 amino acids. Germline CDR1 is ENHRY and CDR2 is SYGVKD. V lost 11 bases and J lost 2, with 16 bases in between. The DNA of the CDR3 is TGTGCCGTGGGATTGGGCGTGGCCTACAATGAGCAGTTCTTC. It translates to CAVGLGVAYNEQFF.

This clone was seen a single time. The rearrangement links TRBV7-8 to TRBJ2-3, with D possibly TRBD2 on 6 matching bases. Germline CDR1 and CDR2: SGHVS and FQNEAQ. Trimming took off 8 bases at V and 5 bases at J, with 17 bases between the two ends. The CDR3 contains 14 residues. The CDR3, as DNA: TGTGCCAGCCGGTGGCGGGCGGAGGGAGATACGCAGTATTTT. It translates to CASRWRAEGDTQYF.

This chain joins TRBV9 and TRBJ2-2, with D possibly TRBD1 on 6 matching bases. The CDR3 loop spans 15 amino acids. Germline assignment: CDR1 SGDLS and CDR2 YYNGEE. Deletions cut 3 bases from V and 4 bases from J, with 13 bases between. CDR3 residues: CASSGQGWGTGELFF. The DNA for the CDR3 is TGTGCCAGCAGCGGGCAGGGGTGGGGCACCGGGGAGCTGTTTTTT. Combining the CDR3 with reference TRBV9 and TRBJ2-2 gives the whole variable domain DSGVTQTPKHLITATGQRVTLRCSPRSGDLSVYWYQQSLDQGLQFLIQYYNGEERAKGNILERFSAQQFPDLHSELNLSSLELGDSALYFCASSGQGWGTGELFFGEGSRLTVL.

V and J are TRBV9 and TRBJ2-2, with D tentatively TRBD2 (5 bases). The CDR3 covers 16 residues. CDR1 and CDR2 from the germline V gene are SGDLS and YYNGEE. V was shortened by 0 bases and J by 7 bases, with 16 bases between the two germline ends. The CDR3 reads CASSVAFGLAGGELFF. The CDR3 DNA reads as TGTGCCAGCAGCGTAGCTTTCGGGCTAGCTGGCGGGGAGCTGTTTTTT.

The rearrangement joins TRBV9 to TRBJ1-2; a possible D gene is TRBD1 (6 bases). Germline V gene data show CDR1 as SGDLS and CDR2 as YYNGEE. V shed 4 bases and J shed 1 base, with 11 bases lying between them. This CDR3 is 14 amino acids long. The CDR3 DNA is TGTGCCAGCAGCTTAGGGGGACATAACTATGGCTACACCTTC. Its protein product is CASSLGGHNYGYTF.

This clone has only one observation. The chain combines TRBV5-4 with TRBJ2-3, with 8 bases that match TRBD2. The V gene end was trimmed by 5 bases and the J gene end by 4 bases; junction bases not matched to a gene: 9. CDR3 size: 15 residues. Germline CDR1 and CDR2: SGHNT and YYREEE (reference sequence). The CDR3 DNA follows: TGTGCCAGCAGTTTAGCGGGGCCTGGGGCAGATACGCAGTATTTT. Translated: CASSLAGPGADTQYF.

This chain links TRBV2 with TRBJ2-3; TRBD2 matches 10 bases. This CDR3 comprises 16 residues. The germline V gene encodes CDR1 SNHLY and CDR2 FYNNEI. V shed 6 bases and J 6 bases; nucleotides not matched to a gene: 12. The CDR3 coding sequence is TGTGCCAGCAGGCCCCTGTTAGCGGGGGGCATTGATACGCAGTATTTT. Translation gives CASRPLLAGGIDTQYF. Full variable domain (remainder filled in from reference TRBV2 and TRBJ2-3): EPEVTQTPSHQVTQMGQEVILRCVPISNHLYFYWYRQILGQKVEFLVSFYNNEISEKSEIFDDQFSVERPDGSNFTLKIRSTKLEDSAMYFCASRPLLAGGIDTQYFGPGTRLTVL.

The J gene is TRBJ2-3, the V gene TRBV5-8; D possibly uses TRBD1 or TRBD2 (5 bases each). This CDR3 comprises 15 residues. Trimming pared 0 bases from V and 2 bases from J, leaving 10 bases between. The germline gives CDR1 SGHTS, CDR2 YDEGEE. The CDR3 protein is CASSLAGRYTDTQYF. In DNA form, the CDR3 reads TGTGCCAGCAGCTTGGCGGGACGGTACACAGATACGCAGTATTTT.

The rearrangement links TRBV4-3 to TRBJ1-6; no definite D call. Trimming took 3 bases from V and 7 from J, leaving 7 bases between them. Germline V gene lookup returns CDR1 LGHNA and CDR2 YSLEER. The CDR3 runs 13 residues. The CDR3 protein is CASSQLRNSPLHF. CDR3 nucleotides: TGCGCCAGCAGCCAGTTGCGAAATTCACCCCTCCACTTT.

This CDR3 is CASSSFRGNEQFF. Here the CDR3 DNA reads TGTGCCAGCAGTTCCTTCAGGGGAAATGAGCAGTTCTTC. The rearrangement joins TRBV27 to TRBJ2-1; possible D gene TRBD1, 6 bases. V dropped 4 bases and J dropped 7 bases, with 11 bases sitting between them. Germline assignment: CDR1 MNHEY and CDR2 SMNVEV (reference sequence). The CDR3 is made up of 13 amino acids.

The chain combines TRBV7-2 with TRBJ2-1, with 9 bases aligning to TRBD2. Germline V gene lookup returns CDR1 SGHTA and CDR2 FQGNSA. The J segment lost 5 bases and the V segment lost 2 bases, leaving 10 bases of the junction unmatched. The CDR3 is made up of 17 amino acids. CDR3 region: CASSLTLSLAGNNEQFF. CDR3 in DNA: TGTGCCAGCAGCTTAACCCTGTCCCTAGCGGGGAACAATGAGCAGTTCTTC. Based on the CDR3 plus reference TRBV7-2 and TRBJ2-1, the full variable domain is GAGVSQSPSNKVTEKGKDVELRCDPISGHTALYWYRQSLGQGLEFLIYFQGNSAPDKSGLPSDRFSAERTGGSVSTLTIQRTQQEDSAVYLCASSLTLSLAGNNEQFFGPGTRLTVL.

About this clone itself: The same CDR3 is also encoded by other DNA sequences in this sample. The gene calls are TRBV20-1 and TRBJ1-2, with D unclear. CDR3 length: 10 amino acids. CDR1 and CDR2 from the germline V gene are DFQATT and SNEGSKA (reference sequence). V lost 1 base and J lost 6, with 3 bases in between. The CDR3 nucleotides are TGCAGTGCTAGAGGAAATGGCTACACCTTC. Residues: CSARGNGYTF.

This chain joins TRBV28 and TRBJ2-1; the match to TRBD2 covers 12 bases. Germline V gene data show CDR1 as MDHEN and CDR2 as SYDVKM. The CDR3 is 16 residues long. V trimming: 9 bases; J trimming: 4 bases; junction bases outside the gene matches: 10. CDR3 in amino acids: CASRGYLAGGYNEQFF. As DNA, the CDR3 is TGTGCCAGTAGGGGGTACCTAGCGGGAGGGTACAATGAGCAGTTCTTC.

The V and J genes are TRBV19 and TRBJ2-3; no reliable D call. The germline V gene has CDR1 LNHDA and CDR2 SQIVND (reference sequence). The ends were cut back, 7 bases at V and 6 bases at J, with 8 bases in the middle. The CDR3 contains 11 residues. Written as DNA, the CDR3 is TGTGCCAGTACCCAAGGGGATACGCAGTATTTT. Residues: CASTQGDTQYF.

This clone was counted between two and nine times. V usage is TRBV4-1 and J usage is TRBJ2-2; 9 bases are a match to TRBD1. The V gene end was trimmed by 3 bases and the J gene end by 1 base; junction bases not matched to a gene: 0. Germline lookup yields CDR1 MGHRA and CDR2 YSYEKL. The CDR3 consists of 15 residues. CDR3 sequence reads: CASSQGQGNTGELFF. The CDR3 DNA reads as TGCGCCAGCAGCCAGGGACAGGGGAACACCGGGGAGCTGTTTTTT.

This chain uses TRBV15 with TRBJ2-1; the D gene is possibly TRBD2 (6 bases). The V and J ends lost 6 bases and 5 bases respectively, with 11 bases between them. The germline V gene encodes CDR1 LNHNV and CDR2 YYDKDF (reference sequence). CDR3 length: 13 amino acids. The CDR3 is CATSGGSNNEQFF. The CDR3 DNA is TGTGCCACCAGTGGGGGGAGTAACAATGAGCAGTTCTTC.

The rearrangement joins TRBV7-2 to TRBJ2-7; the D gene is possibly TRBD2 (6 bases). Germline CDR1 is SGHTA and CDR2 is FQGNSA. This CDR3 spans 13 amino acids. The V end was cut by 2 bases, the J end by 9 bases, with 14 bases between. CDR3 in amino acids: CASSLKGAGLQYF. CDR3 sequence (DNA): TGTGCCAGCAGCTTAAAAGGAGCGGGCCTGCAGTACTTC.

V usage is TRBV6-1 and J usage is TRBJ1-1; 8 nucleotides agree with TRBD1. Germline loops: CDR1 MNHNS, CDR2 SASEGT. V was pared by 8 bases and J by 5 bases, with 7 bases of the junction left unmatched. The CDR3 runs 13 residues. The CDR3, as DNA: TGTGCCAGCTCCAGGGGGCGGGAGACTGAAGCTTTCTTT. This gives the protein CASSRGRETEAFF.

For this clone: This sample includes further DNA sequences coding for the same CDR3. CDR3 in amino acids: CAWSVRGNSPLHF. The CDR3 region has the DNA TGTGCCTGGAGTGTACGCGGTAACTCACCCCTCCACTTT. The V call is TRBV30, the J call TRBJ1-6; D is uncertain. Trimming took off 0 bases at V and 10 bases at J, with 10 bases between the two ends. Germline values: CDR1 GTSNPN, CDR2 SVGIG (reference sequence). CDR3 size: 13 residues.

The chain has TRBV5-1 and TRBJ1-1, with D hard to call. The CDR3 has 13 residues. Per the germline V gene, CDR1 is SGHRS and CDR2 is YFSETQ. V was clipped by 2 bases and J by 6 bases, with 11 bases between them. CDR3 amino acids: CASSFVPEAEAFF. The CDR3 DNA follows: TGCGCCAGCAGCTTTGTCCCGGAGGCTGAAGCTTTCTTT.

V usage is TRBV28 and J usage is TRBJ2-3, with 8 bases identical to TRBD1. This CDR3 comprises 17 residues. Looked up from germline, CDR1 is MDHEN and CDR2 is SYDVKM. V dropped 5 bases and J dropped 1; count of bases not matched to a gene: 11. The CDR3 region has the DNA TGTGCCAGCAGTGCGAGACAGGGGAAGGGAGGCACAGATACGCAGTATTTT. This translates into CASSARQGKGGTDTQYF.

In the case of this clone: This sample also contains other DNA sequences that code for the same CDR3. The rearrangement links TRBV5-1 to TRBJ1-3; possibly TRBD1 for D (6 bases). Between the trimmed V and J ends, which lost 0 bases and 0 bases, there was a span of 7 bases. CDR3 length: 15 residues. CDR1 and CDR2 from the germline V gene are SGHRS and YFSETQ. CDR3 in amino acids: CASSLADSSGNTIYF. CDR3 nucleotide sequence: TGCGCCAGCAGCTTGGCGGACAGCTCTGGAAACACCATATATTTT.

The V and J genes are TRBV5-1 and TRBJ2-7; 7 bases fit TRBD2. V trimming: 0 bases; J trimming: 2 bases; junction bases outside the gene matches: 5. Per the germline V gene, CDR1 is SGHRS and CDR2 is YFSETQ. This CDR3 region has 15 residues. The CDR3 is CASSLGAGTTYEQYF. DNA of the CDR3: TGCGCCAGCAGCTTGGGGGCCGGGACTACCTACGAGCAGTACTTC.

The CDR3 nucleotides read TGCGCCAGCAGTACATACCGGGACAGGGGGGCCTATGGCTACACCTTC. Translated: CASSTYRDRGAYGYTF. The chain carries TRBV5-1 and TRBJ1-2; TRBD1 aligns across 11 bases. The CDR3 loop spans 16 amino acids. V trimming: 5 bases; J trimming: 4 bases; junction bases outside the gene matches: 10. Germline CDR1 and CDR2: SGHRS and YFSETQ.

The rearrangement links TRBV29-1 to TRBJ2-7, with D perhaps being TRBD1 or TRBD2 (6 bases each). Germline V gives CDR1 SQVTM, CDR2 ANQGSEA. V gave up 7 bases and J gave up 4 bases, with 17 bases separating them. CDR3 length: 13 amino acids. The CDR3 is CSAKRGVDYEQYF. The CDR3 DNA is TGCAGCGCCAAGAGGGGGGTGGATTACGAGCAGTACTTC.

V usage is TRBV5-1 and J usage is TRBJ2-7, with 8 bases identical to TRBD2. The germline gives CDR1 SGHRS, CDR2 YFSETQ. V trimming: 0 bases; J trimming: 4 bases; junction bases outside the gene matches: 9. The CDR3 loop spans 16 amino acids. The CDR3 DNA sequence: TGCGCCAGCAGCTTGGGGGGTAGCGGGGCGGGGTACGAGCAGTACTTC. Translated: CASSLGGSGAGYEQYF.

The chain has TRBV9 and TRBJ1-1; 7 positions match TRBD1. CDR1 and CDR2 from the germline V gene are SGDLS and YYNGEE. The CDR3 is 16 residues long. With 4 bases clipped from V and 0 bases from J, the junction kept 9 bases outside the gene matches. The CDR3 nucleotides are TGTGCCAGCAGCCCGGGGACAGCCTTCATGAACACTGAAGCTTTCTTT. It is translated as CASSPGTAFMNTEAFF.

V and J are TRBV6-1 and TRBJ2-5, with D possibly TRBD2 on 6 matching bases. CDR1 is MNHNS, CDR2 SASEGT, per germline. V lost 2 bases and J 4 bases, leaving 11 bases between the germline ends. The CDR3 has 14 amino acids. The CDR3 DNA follows: TGTGCCAGCAGTGAATGGAGGGGATCAGAGACCCAGTACTTC. It encodes CASSEWRGSETQYF.